What follows are 32 T cell receptor beta chains derived from one specimen sequenced in a study of control samples from healthy donors and cancer patients. The table came from immunoSEQ multiplex PCR; TCRdb's copy has only in-frame clones and leaves some out. The table lists more than 100,000 clones, about nine tenths of them singletons, with more than 2% in the top ten. Input material: blood. The receptors were sampled from a man between 18 and 35 years old in good health.

J is TRBJ2-1 and V is TRBV19; 7 positions match TRBD2. The CDR3 covers 17 residues. Germline V gene data show CDR1 as LNHDA and CDR2 as SQIVND (reference sequence). V lost 0 bases to trimming and J lost 1 base; unmatched junction nucleotides: 6. CDR3 protein: CASSIESGIGSYNEQFF. In DNA form, the CDR3 reads TGTGCCAGTAGTATAGAGAGCGGGATTGGATCCTACAATGAGCAGTTCTTC.

A few counts support this clone. The J gene is TRBJ1-5, the V gene TRBV5-4; TRBD1 is a possible D gene (5 bases). V was shortened by 4 bases and J by 4 bases, with 12 bases between the two germline ends. CDR3 length: 14 amino acids. CDR1 is SGHNT, CDR2 YYREEE, per germline (reference sequence). CDR3 loop: CASSRGGENQPQHF. As DNA, the CDR3 is TGTGCCAGCAGCCGGGGGGGGGAAAATCAGCCCCAGCATTTT.

The genes are TRBV7-2 and TRBJ2-1; 7 nucleotides match TRBD1. Germline-derived CDR1 and CDR2 are SGHTA and FQGNSA. The CDR3 has 16 amino acids. J gave up 3 bases and V 2 bases, and 7 bases lay outside the gene matches. This CDR3 reads CASSLNAGQVYNEQFF. The CDR3 region has the DNA TGTGCCAGCAGCTTAAACGCCGGACAGGTCTACAATGAGCAGTTCTTC.

The V and J genes are TRBV7-9 and TRBJ1-6; D remains ambiguous. The CDR3 covers 12 residues. Trimming took off 4 bases at V and 9 bases at J, with 7 bases between the two ends. The germline V gene has CDR1 SEHNR and CDR2 FQNEAQ (reference sequence). CDR3: CASSSLGSPLHF. DNA for the CDR3: TGTGCCAGCAGCTCCCTCGGTTCACCCCTCCACTTT.

The rearrangement uses TRBV7-6 and TRBJ2-1; 10 bases fit TRBD2. This CDR3 has 17 residues. The trim removed 5 bases at V and 7 bases at J, leaving 14 bases unmatched. In germline, CDR1 is SGHVS, CDR2 FNYEAQ. The CDR3 sequence: CASSKGVQREGRNEQFF. The DNA for the CDR3 is TGTGCCAGCAGCAAGGGAGTCCAGCGGGAGGGCCGGAATGAGCAGTTCTTC.

The chain joins TRBV10-3 to TRBJ2-1; tentatively, D is TRBD1 or TRBD2 (5 bases each). Trimming took 3 bases from V and 6 from J, leaving 15 bases between them. The CDR3 has 15 amino acids. Germline V lookup: CDR1 ENHRY, CDR2 SYGVKD. This chain's CDR3 is CAISDPPGTTNEQFF. CDR3 nucleotides: TGTGCCATCAGTGACCCGCCCGGGACCACCAATGAGCAGTTCTTC.

The CDR3 sequence is CASSEGSGEQFF. The DNA for the CDR3 is TGCGCCAGCAGTGAAGGGTCTGGTGAGCAGTTCTTC. The gene calls are TRBV10-2 and TRBJ2-1; D gene uncertain. The CDR3 consists of 12 residues. Germline CDR1 WSHSY, CDR2 SAAADI. V dropped 3 bases and J dropped 9 bases, with 9 bases sitting between them.

The chain carries TRBV2 and TRBJ2-1, with D possibly TRBD2 on 6 matching bases. The ends were cut back, 3 bases at V and 10 bases at J, with 22 bases in the middle. This CDR3 is 16 amino acids long. Germline lookup yields CDR1 SNHLY and CDR2 FYNNEI. For the CDR3, the DNA is TGTGCCAGCAGTGAGGGCGGGGCAGTGGGGGAATGGGAGCAGTTCTTC. As protein: CASSEGGAVGEWEQFF.

The CDR3 nucleotides read TGTGCCAGCAGCTCTGGGGTCCTCCAGATGAGGGAGCAGTACTTC. It encodes CASSSGVLQMREQYF. V usage is TRBV7-2 and J usage is TRBJ2-7; D unclear. V lost 4 bases and J lost 7, with 20 bases in between. CDR1 SGHTA and CDR2 FQGNSA come from the germline V gene. The CDR3 length is 15 residues.

The chain employs TRBV7-9 and TRBJ1-1; a weak D match, TRBD1 (6 bases). This CDR3 comprises 14 residues. Per germline, CDR1 SEHNR and CDR2 FQNEAQ (reference sequence). Trimming cost V 5 bases and J 4 bases, with 14 bases left between them. The CDR3 region is CASSPQGRITEAFF. The CDR3 DNA follows: TGTGCCAGCAGCCCCCAGGGGAGGATCACTGAAGCTTTCTTT.

The chain combines TRBV5-4 with TRBJ1-1, with a possible D match to TRBD1 (6 bases). The CDR3 is 15 residues long. Trimming took off 4 bases at V and 4 bases at J, with 17 bases between the two ends. Germline CDR1 SGHNT, CDR2 YYREEE (reference sequence). The CDR3 sequence: CASSLTQGFSTEAFF. DNA of the CDR3: TGTGCCAGCAGCCTTACCCAGGGGTTTAGCACTGAAGCTTTCTTT.

The rearrangement links TRBV3-1 (or the pseudogene TRBV3-2) to TRBJ2-2; D might be TRBD1 or TRBD2, each matching 5 bases. Looked up from germline, CDR1 is LGHDT and CDR2 is YNNKEL (reference sequence). The V gene lost 4 bases and the J gene lost 3 bases, with 15 bases spanning the gap. The CDR3 has 16 amino acids. CDR3 amino acids: CASSLGERLDTGELFF. The CDR3 DNA reads as TGTGCCAGCAGCCTAGGGGAGCGGCTGGACACCGGGGAGCTGTTTTTT.

The chain carries TRBV28 and TRBJ1-6; D unresolved. This CDR3 is 16 amino acids long. The germline gives CDR1 MDHEN, CDR2 SYDVKM. Trimming removed 7 bases from V and 5 bases from J, with 18 bases in between. The CDR3 loop is CASIGIPSADNSPLHF. Written as DNA, the CDR3 is TGTGCCAGCATCGGTATACCATCGGCAGATAATTCACCCCTCCACTTT.

This clone turned up a few times. V and J are TRBV7-2 and TRBJ2-3; 9 nucleotides match TRBD2. V lost 5 bases to trimming and J lost 1 base; unmatched junction nucleotides: 1. The CDR3 sequence is 14 residues long. CDR1 is SGHTA, CDR2 FQGNSA, per germline. CDR3 sequence reads: CASSRTSGTDTQYF. The CDR3 nucleotides read TGTGCCAGCAGCCGGACTAGCGGCACAGATACGCAGTATTTT. Full variable domain (missing parts from reference TRBV7-2 and TRBJ2-3): GAGVSQSPSNKVTEKGKDVELRCDPISGHTALYWYRQSLGQGLEFLIYFQGNSAPDKSGLPSDRFSAERTGGSVSTLTIQRTQQEDSAVYLCASSRTSGTDTQYFGPGTRLTVL.

The chain carries TRBV29-1 and TRBJ2-7, with 9 bases lining up with TRBD1. CDR1 is SQVTM and CDR2 is ANQGSEA in the germline V gene. The V segment lost 4 bases and the J segment 5 bases; nucleotides outside the gene matches: 6. CDR3 length equals 13 residues. The CDR3 sequence is CSVGTGVGHEQYV. The DNA for the CDR3 is TGCAGCGTTGGGACAGGGGTAGGGCACGAGCAGTACGTC.

The V call is TRBV9, the J call TRBJ2-1; 7 bases line up with TRBD2. Germline assignment: CDR1 SGDLS and CDR2 YYNGEE. CDR3 length: 15 amino acids. The ends lost 3 bases at V and 9 bases at J; junction bases unmatched: 12. CDR3 DNA sequence: TGTGCCAGCAGCGCCGGTCCTCCTCAGCGGGGTGAGCAGTTCTTC. Translated, it gives CASSAGPPQRGEQFF.

The V and J genes are TRBV5-1 and TRBJ2-7; TRBD2 aligns across 8 bases. J lost 6 bases, V lost 1 base, and 15 bases had no gene match. The CDR3 runs to 17 residues. The germline V gene has CDR1 SGHRS and CDR2 YFSETQ. CDR3 region: CASSLLGLSGGGSEQYF. The CDR3 DNA is TGCGCCAGCAGCTTGCTTGGGCTAAGCGGGGGAGGCAGCGAGCAGTACTTC.

The chain couples TRBV28 to TRBJ1-2, with D unresolved. The CDR3 sequence is 14 residues long. With 4 bases removed from V and 2 bases from J, the gap between germline ends came to 11 bases. Germline loops: CDR1 MDHEN, CDR2 SYDVKM. The CDR3 reads CASSSGPLNYGYTF. CDR3 in DNA: TGTGCCAGCAGTTCCGGGCCTCTAAACTATGGCTACACCTTC.

J is TRBJ2-7 and V is TRBV21-1; the tabulated D call, TRBD2, remains unverified against the DNA. TRBV21-1 is reported as a pseudogene. The CDR3 is 13 amino acids. CDR3 protein: CASSKYSTYEQYV. In nucleotides, the CDR3 is TGTGCCAGCAGCAAATATAGCACCTACGAGCAGTACGTC.

The rearrangement uses TRBV30 and TRBJ1-2; weak D call: TRBD1 (6 bases). CDR3 size: 14 residues. Germline values: CDR1 GTSNPN, CDR2 SVGIG (reference sequence). V was clipped by 4 bases and J by 8 bases, with 20 bases between them. The CDR3 loop is CAWNTGTRRRGYTF. CDR3 DNA: TGTGCCTGGAACACAGGGACCCGCAGGAGGGGCTACACCTTC.

The V and J genes are TRBV28 and TRBJ2-7; the D gene is possibly TRBD1 (5 bases). The V gene's germline CDR1 is MDHEN and CDR2 SYDVKM. The CDR3 has 13 amino acids. V shed 2 bases and J shed 6 bases, with 11 bases lying between them. The CDR3 here is CASSLPQGGEQYV. The CDR3 DNA reads as TGTGCCAGCAGTTTACCCCAGGGTGGCGAGCAGTACGTC.

The rearrangement links TRBV7-9 to TRBJ1-3; a weak D match, TRBD1 (5 bases). Trimming shortened V by 5 bases and J by 1 base, and 15 bases separated the two germline ends. CDR1 and CDR2 (germline): SEHNR, FQNEAQ (reference sequence). There are 16 residues in the CDR3. The CDR3 spells CASSLQTGGSGNTIYF. The CDR3 DNA sequence: TGTGCCAGCAGCCTACAAACAGGAGGTTCTGGAAACACCATATATTTT.

The chain recombines TRBV5-1 with TRBJ2-6; D uncertain. The CDR3 contains 15 residues. V was cut by 1 base and J by 0 bases, with 5 bases left in between. Germline loops: CDR1 SGHRS, CDR2 YFSETQ. The CDR3 DNA sequence: TGCGCCAGCAGCTTGTCCAGCTCTGGGGCCAACGTCCTGACTTTC. Translated: CASSLSSSGANVLTF.

The chain links TRBV5-6 to TRBJ1-1, with no clear D. Germline values: CDR1 SGHDT, CDR2 YYEEEE. The CDR3 contains 11 residues. V was shortened by 0 bases and J by 6 bases, with 3 bases between the two germline ends. The CDR3 is CASSLGSEAFF. The CDR3 DNA follows: TGTGCCAGCAGCTTGGGTTCTGAAGCTTTCTTT.

V is TRBV6-5 and J is TRBJ1-1; D is uncertain. Germline CDR1 and CDR2: MNHEY and SVGAGI. This CDR3 spans 16 amino acids. V shed 0 bases and J shed 0 bases, with 11 bases lying between them. The CDR3 loop reads CASSYSSSGLNTEAFF. CDR3 nucleotides: TGTGCCAGCAGTTACTCCTCGAGCGGGCTGAACACTGAAGCTTTCTTT.

The chain uses TRBV10-1 and TRBJ2-1; maybe TRBD1 (6 bases). V was trimmed by 2 bases and J by 0 bases, leaving 11 bases between them. This CDR3 is built from 16 residues. In germline, CDR1 is WNHNN, CDR2 SYGVQD (reference sequence). CDR3 in amino acids: CASSEATGPSYNEQFF. CDR3 bases: TGCGCCAGCAGTGAGGCGACAGGACCCTCCTACAATGAGCAGTTCTTC.

The rearrangement links TRBV6-5 to TRBJ2-1, with TRBD2 matching over 10 bases. There are 15 residues in the CDR3. The germline gives CDR1 MNHEY, CDR2 SVGAGI. J was trimmed by 6 bases and V by 7 bases; bases with no gene match: 9. The CDR3: CASTPASGGRNEQFF. In nucleotides, the CDR3 is TGTGCCAGCACCCCCGCTAGCGGGGGCCGCAATGAGCAGTTCTTC.

The chain joins TRBV7-3 to TRBJ2-1; TRBD2 agrees at 11 bases. The germline gives CDR1 SGHTA, CDR2 FQGTGA. There are 16 residues in the CDR3. Trimming removed 5 bases from V and 2 bases from J; junction bases left unmatched: 5. CDR3: CASSATSGGPYNEQFF. The CDR3 bases are TGTGCCAGCAGCGCTACTAGCGGGGGCCCCTACAATGAGCAGTTCTTC.

The chain joins TRBV2 to TRBJ1-5, with 7 bases fitting TRBD1. CDR3 length equals 15 residues. The V gene's germline CDR1 is SNHLY and CDR2 FYNNEI. J gave up 0 bases and V 4 bases, and 3 bases lay outside the gene matches. The CDR3 DNA follows: TGTGCCAGCAGTGCGACAGGGAATAGCAATCAGCCCCAGCATTTT. Its protein product is CASSATGNSNQPQHF. The complete variable domain, with remaining parts taken from reference TRBV2 and TRBJ1-5, reads EPEVTQTPSHQVTQMGQEVILRCVPISNHLYFYWYRQILGQKVEFLVSFYNNEISEKSEIFDDQFSVERPDGSNFTLKIRSTKLEDSAMYFCASSATGNSNQPQHFGDGTRLSIL.

The CDR3 DNA reads TGTGCCAGCTCACCAAGGAGGGCTGGGGCCAACGTCCTGACTTTC. It encodes CASSPRRAGANVLTF. The rearrangement joins TRBV18 to TRBJ2-6, with D perhaps matching TRBD2 (6 bases). V dropped 2 bases and J dropped 2 bases, with 7 bases sitting between them. CDR1 is KGHSH, CDR2 LQKENI, per germline. There are 15 residues in the CDR3.

The rearrangement uses TRBV6-2 or TRBV6-3 and TRBJ2-7; D is ambiguous. Per germline, CDR1 MNHEY and CDR2 SVGEGT. The V and J ends lost 6 bases and 5 bases respectively, with 11 bases between them. The CDR3 covers 12 residues. DNA of the CDR3: TGTGCCAGCAGCCCACAACCGCACGAGCAGTACGTC. It translates to CASSPQPHEQYV.

This clone came up once. The chain uses TRBV28 and TRBJ1-6; D may be TRBD1 (5 bases). Germline V gene sequence: CDR1 MDHEN, CDR2 SYDVKM. Trimming left V 5 bases short and J 7 bases short, with 12 bases between. The CDR3 consists of 14 residues. Written as DNA, the CDR3 is TGTGCCAGCAGTCCCAGGGTGAAAAATTCACCCCTCCACTTT. Translating gives CASSPRVKNSPLHF.